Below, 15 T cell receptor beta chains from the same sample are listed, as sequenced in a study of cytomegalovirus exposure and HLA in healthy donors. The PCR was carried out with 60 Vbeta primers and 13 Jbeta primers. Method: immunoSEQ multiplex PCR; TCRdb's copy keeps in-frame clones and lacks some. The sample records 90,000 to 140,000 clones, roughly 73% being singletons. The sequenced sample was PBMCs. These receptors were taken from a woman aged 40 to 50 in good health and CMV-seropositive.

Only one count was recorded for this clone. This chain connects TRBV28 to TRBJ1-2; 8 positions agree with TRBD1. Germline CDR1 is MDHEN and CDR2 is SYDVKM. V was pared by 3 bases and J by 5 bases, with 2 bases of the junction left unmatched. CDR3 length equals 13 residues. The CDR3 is CASSLGQEYGYTF. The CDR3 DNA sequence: TGTGCCAGCAGTTTGGGACAGGAGTATGGCTACACCTTC.

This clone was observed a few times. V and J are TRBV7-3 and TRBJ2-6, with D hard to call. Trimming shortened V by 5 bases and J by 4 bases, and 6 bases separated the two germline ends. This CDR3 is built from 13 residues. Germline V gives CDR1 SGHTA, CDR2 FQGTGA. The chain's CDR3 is CASSPQGANVLTF. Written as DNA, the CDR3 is TGTGCCAGCAGCCCCCAAGGGGCCAACGTCCTGACTTTC.

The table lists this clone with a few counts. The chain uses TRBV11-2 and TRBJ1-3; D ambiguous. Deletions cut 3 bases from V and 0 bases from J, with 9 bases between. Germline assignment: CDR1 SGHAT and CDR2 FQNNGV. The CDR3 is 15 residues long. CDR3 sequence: CASSFLPLSGNTIYF. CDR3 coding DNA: TGTGCCAGCAGCTTCCTTCCCCTCTCTGGAAACACCATATATTTT.

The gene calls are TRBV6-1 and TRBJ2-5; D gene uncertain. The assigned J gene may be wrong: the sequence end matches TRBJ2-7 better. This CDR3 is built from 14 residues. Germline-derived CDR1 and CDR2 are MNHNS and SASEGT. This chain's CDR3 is CASRDIPGYGEQYF. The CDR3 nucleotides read TGTGCCAGCAGAGACATCCCCGGCTATGGCGAGCAGTACTTC.

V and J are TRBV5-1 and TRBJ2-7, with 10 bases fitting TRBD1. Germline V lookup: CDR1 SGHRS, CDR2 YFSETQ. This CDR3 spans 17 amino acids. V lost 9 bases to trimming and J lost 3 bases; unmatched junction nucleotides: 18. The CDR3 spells CATLPGTGEIWDYEQYF. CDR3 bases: TGCGCCACCTTACCCGGGACAGGGGAAATCTGGGACTACGAGCAGTACTTC.

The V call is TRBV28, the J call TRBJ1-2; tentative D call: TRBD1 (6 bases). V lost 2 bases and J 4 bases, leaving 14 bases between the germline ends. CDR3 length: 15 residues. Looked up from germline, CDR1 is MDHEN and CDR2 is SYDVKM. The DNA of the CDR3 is TGTGCCAGCAGTTTAGGTCAGGGGCAAATCTATGGCTACACCTTC. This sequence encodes CASSLGQGQIYGYTF.

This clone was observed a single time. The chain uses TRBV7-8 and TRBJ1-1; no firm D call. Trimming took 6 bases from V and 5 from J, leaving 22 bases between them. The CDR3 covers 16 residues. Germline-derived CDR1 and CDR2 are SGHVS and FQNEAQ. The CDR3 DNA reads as TGTGCCAGCAGGAGAGGGCAAGCTGGAGGTATGACTGAAGCTTTCTTT. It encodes CASRRGQAGGMTEAFF.

In nucleotides, the CDR3 is TGTGCCAGCAGCCAGAAGGCGGGACTCCGCTACAATGAGCAGTTCTTC. Encoded protein: CASSQKAGLRYNEQFF. The V gene is TRBV14, the J gene TRBJ2-1; a weak D match, TRBD2 (6 bases). With 3 bases removed from V and 3 bases from J, the gap between germline ends came to 15 bases. CDR3 size: 16 residues. Germline CDR1 reads SGHDN; CDR2 reads FVKESK.

In nucleotides, the CDR3 is TGTGCCAGCAGCTTCGCCCCGGACAGCGGAAACACCATATATTTT. Translation: CASSFAPDSGNTIYF. V and J are TRBV7-6 and TRBJ1-3; TRBD1 is a possible D gene (6 bases). CDR3 length: 15 amino acids. Germline V gene sequence: CDR1 SGHVS, CDR2 FNYEAQ. V was cut by 3 bases and J by 4 bases, with 13 bases left in between.

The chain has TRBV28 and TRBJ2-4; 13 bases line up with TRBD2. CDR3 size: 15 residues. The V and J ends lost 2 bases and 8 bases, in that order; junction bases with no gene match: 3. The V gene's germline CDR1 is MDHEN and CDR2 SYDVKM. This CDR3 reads CASSLTSGRAYIQYF. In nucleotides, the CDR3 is TGTGCCAGCAGTTTAACTAGCGGGAGGGCCTACATTCAGTACTTC.

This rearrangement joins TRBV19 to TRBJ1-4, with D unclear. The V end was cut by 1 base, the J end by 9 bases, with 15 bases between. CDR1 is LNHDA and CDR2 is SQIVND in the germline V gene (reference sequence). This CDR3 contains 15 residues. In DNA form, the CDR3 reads TGTGCCAGTAGTATAGGGGCAGTAGTAATGAAAAAACTGTTTTTT. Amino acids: CASSIGAVVMKKLFF.

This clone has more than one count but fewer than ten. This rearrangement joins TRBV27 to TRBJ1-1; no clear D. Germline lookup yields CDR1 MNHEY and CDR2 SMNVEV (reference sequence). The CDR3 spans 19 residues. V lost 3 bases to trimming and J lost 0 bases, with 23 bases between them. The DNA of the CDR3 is TGTGCCAGCAGTTTGTTTCTTGGGCCCCCGAGGGAGATGAACACTGAAGCTTTCTTT. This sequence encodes CASSLFLGPPREMNTEAFF.

CDR3 nucleotide sequence: TGCGCCAGCAGCTTTGGCGGGAGTGAGTACGAGCAGTACTTC. As protein: CASSFGGSEYEQYF. The chain links TRBV5-1 to TRBJ2-7; 7 bases fit TRBD2. The CDR3 length is 14 residues. The junction had 6 bases not matched to a gene; V was cut back by 2 bases and J by 4 bases. Germline CDR1 is SGHRS and CDR2 is YFSETQ. The entire variable domain, with the rest obtained from reference TRBV5-1 and TRBJ2-7, is as follows: KAGVTQTPRYLIKTRGQQVTLSCSPISGHRSVSWYQQTPGQGLQFLFEYFSETQRNKGNFPGRFSGRQFSNSRSEMNVSTLELGDSALYLCASSFGGSEYEQYFGPGTRLTVT.

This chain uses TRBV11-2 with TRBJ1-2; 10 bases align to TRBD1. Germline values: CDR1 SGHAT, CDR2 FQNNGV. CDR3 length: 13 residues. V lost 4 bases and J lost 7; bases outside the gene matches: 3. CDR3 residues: CASSWDRGFGYTF. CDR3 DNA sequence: TGTGCCAGCAGCTGGGACAGGGGATTTGGCTACACCTTC. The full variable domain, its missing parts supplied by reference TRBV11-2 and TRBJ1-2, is EAGVAQSPRYKIIEKRQSVAFWCNPISGHATLYWYQQILGQGPKLLIQFQNNGVVDDSQLPKDRFSAERLKGVDSTLKIQPAKLEDSAVYLCASSWDRGFGYTFGSGTRLTVV.

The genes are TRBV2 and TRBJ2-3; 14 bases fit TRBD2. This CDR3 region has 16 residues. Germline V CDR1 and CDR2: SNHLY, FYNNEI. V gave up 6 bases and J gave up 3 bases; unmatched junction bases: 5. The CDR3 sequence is CASRGLAGEVTDTQYF. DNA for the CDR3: TGTGCCAGCAGGGGACTAGCGGGAGAGGTTACAGATACGCAGTATTTT.